The entry that follows covers one T cell receptor beta chain sequence. Its specificity is not known. Assay used: immunoSEQ multiplex PCR; TCRdb lists only in-frame clones, some missing. The sample lists 85,000 to 100,000 clones, about 92% occurring once. This CDR3 has 15 amino acids. The germline CDR1 and CDR2 sequences are LNHDA and SQIVND (reference sequence). The V and J ends lost 7 bases and 8 bases, in that order; junction bases with no gene match: 11. This sample is drawn from a study of graft-versus-host responses after intestinal transplantation. Turning to the study itself: Multivisceral, liver-intestinal, or isolated intestinal grafts went to recipients. General study points: Detected in recipient marrow were GvH clones, some of which were first observed in ileum or blood. Peak GvH clone levels in circulation were associated with early post-transplant HvG declines.

The starting material was unstimulated CD8+ T cells sorted from spleen or lymph node cells, obtained before intestinal transplant. This chain uses TRBV19 with TRBJ2-3; 11 positions agree with TRBD1. This TCR was recovered from a human donor who received an intestinal transplant. Here the CDR3 reads CASMFMGQGVGTQYF. In DNA form, the CDR3 reads TGTGCCAGTATGTTCATGGGACAGGGGGTTGGTACGCAGTATTTT.